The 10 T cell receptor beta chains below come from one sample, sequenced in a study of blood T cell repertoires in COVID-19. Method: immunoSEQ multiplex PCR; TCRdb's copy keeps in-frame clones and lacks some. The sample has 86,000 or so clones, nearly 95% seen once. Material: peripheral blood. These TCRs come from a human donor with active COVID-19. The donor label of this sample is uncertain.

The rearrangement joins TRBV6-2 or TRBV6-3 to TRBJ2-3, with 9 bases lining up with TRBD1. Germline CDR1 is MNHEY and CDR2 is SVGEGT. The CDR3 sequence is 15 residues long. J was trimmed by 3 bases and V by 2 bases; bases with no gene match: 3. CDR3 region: CASSYRDRATDTQYF. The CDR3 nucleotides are TGTGCCAGCAGTTACCGGGACAGGGCGACAGATACGCAGTATTTT.

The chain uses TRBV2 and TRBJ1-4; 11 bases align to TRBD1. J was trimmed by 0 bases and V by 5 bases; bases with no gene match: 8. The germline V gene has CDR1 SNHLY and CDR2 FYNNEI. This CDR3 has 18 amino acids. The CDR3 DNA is TGTGCCAGCAGTAGACGGGACAGGGGGACTGCAACTAATGAAAAACTGTTTTTT. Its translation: CASSRRDRGTATNEKLFF.

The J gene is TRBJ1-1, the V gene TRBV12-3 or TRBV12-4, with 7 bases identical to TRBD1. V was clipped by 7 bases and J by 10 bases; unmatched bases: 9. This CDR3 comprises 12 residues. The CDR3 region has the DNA TGTGCCAGCACCATTGACAGGGTACGAGCTTTCTTT. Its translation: CASTIDRVRAFF.

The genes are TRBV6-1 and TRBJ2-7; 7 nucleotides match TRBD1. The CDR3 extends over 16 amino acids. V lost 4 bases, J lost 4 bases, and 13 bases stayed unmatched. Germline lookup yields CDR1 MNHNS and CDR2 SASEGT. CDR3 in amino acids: CASSGFPDRVWYEQYF. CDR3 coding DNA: TGTGCCAGCAGTGGATTTCCCGACAGGGTATGGTACGAGCAGTACTTC.

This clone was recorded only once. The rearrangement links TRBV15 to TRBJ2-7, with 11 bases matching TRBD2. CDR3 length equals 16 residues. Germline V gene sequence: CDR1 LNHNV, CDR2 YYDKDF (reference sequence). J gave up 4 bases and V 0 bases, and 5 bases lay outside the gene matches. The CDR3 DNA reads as TGTGCCACCAGCAGAGATGGTGCTAGCGGGAGGTACGAGCAGTACTTC. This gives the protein CATSRDGASGRYEQYF.

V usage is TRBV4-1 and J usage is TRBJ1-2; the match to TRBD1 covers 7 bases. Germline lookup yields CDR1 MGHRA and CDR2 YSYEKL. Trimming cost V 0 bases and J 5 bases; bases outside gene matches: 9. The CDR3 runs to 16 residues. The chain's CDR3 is CASSQDPRDSHYGYTF. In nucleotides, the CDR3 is TGCGCCAGCAGCCAAGACCCTCGGGACAGCCATTATGGCTACACCTTC.

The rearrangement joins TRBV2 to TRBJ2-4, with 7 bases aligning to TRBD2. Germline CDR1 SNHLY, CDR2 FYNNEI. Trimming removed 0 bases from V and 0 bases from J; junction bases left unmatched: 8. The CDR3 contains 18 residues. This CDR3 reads CASSEAGLAVLAKNIQYF. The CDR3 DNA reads TGTGCCAGCAGTGAAGCGGGGCTAGCGGTGCTAGCCAAAAACATTCAGTACTTC.

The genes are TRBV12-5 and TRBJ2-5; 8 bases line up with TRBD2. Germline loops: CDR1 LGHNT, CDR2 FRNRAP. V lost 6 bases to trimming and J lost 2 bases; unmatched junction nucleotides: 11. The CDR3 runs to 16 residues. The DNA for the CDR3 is TGTGCTAGTGGGCCCGGGACTAGGGGTGGGCAAGAGACCCAGTACTTC. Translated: CASGPGTRGGQETQYF.

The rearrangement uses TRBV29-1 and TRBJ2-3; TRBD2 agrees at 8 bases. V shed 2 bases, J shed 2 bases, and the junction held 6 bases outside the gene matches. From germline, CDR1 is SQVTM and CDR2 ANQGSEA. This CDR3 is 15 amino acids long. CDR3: CSVERTSSYTDTQYF. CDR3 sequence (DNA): TGCAGCGTTGAACGGACTAGCAGTTACACAGATACGCAGTATTTT.

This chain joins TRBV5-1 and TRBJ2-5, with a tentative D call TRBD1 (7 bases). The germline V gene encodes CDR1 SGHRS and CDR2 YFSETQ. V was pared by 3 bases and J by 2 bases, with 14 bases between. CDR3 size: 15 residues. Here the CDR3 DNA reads TGCGCCAGCAGCTGGCGGGACAGACGACAAGAGACCCAGTACTTC. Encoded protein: CASSWRDRRQETQYF.